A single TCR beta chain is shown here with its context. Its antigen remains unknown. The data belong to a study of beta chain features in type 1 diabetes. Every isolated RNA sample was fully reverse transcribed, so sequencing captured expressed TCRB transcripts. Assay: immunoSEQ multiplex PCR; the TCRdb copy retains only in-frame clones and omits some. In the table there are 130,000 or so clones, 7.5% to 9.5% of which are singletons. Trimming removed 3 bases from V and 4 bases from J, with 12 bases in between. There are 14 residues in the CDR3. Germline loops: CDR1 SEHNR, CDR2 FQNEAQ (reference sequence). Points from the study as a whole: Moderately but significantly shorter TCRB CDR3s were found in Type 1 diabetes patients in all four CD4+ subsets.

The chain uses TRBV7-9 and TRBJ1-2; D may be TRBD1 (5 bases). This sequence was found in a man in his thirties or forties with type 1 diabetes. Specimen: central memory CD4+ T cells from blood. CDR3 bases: TGTGCCAGCAGCTTTGGGGGAGGGGCCTATGGCTACACCTTC. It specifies CASSFGGGAYGYTF. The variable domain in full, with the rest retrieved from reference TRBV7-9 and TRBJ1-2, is DTGVSQNPRHKITKRGQNVTFRCDPISEHNRLYWYRQTLGQGPEFLTYFQNEAQLEKSRLLSDRFSAERPKGSFSTLEIQRTEQGDSAMYLCASSFGGGAYGYTFGSGTRLTVV.